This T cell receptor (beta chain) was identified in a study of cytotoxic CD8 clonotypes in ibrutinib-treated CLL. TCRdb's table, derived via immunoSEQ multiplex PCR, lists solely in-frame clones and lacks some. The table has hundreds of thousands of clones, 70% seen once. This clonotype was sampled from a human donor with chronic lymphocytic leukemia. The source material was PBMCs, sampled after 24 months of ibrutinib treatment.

The CDR3 here is CAWSVRGREQFF. For the CDR3, the DNA is TGTGCCTGGAGTGTACGGGGACGGGAGCAGTTCTTC. The chain employs TRBV30 and TRBJ2-1, with D tentatively TRBD1 or TRBD2 (5 bases each). The CDR3 spans 12 residues. Deletions cut 0 bases from V and 10 bases from J, with 10 bases between. Germline loops: CDR1 GTSNPN, CDR2 SVGIG (reference sequence).